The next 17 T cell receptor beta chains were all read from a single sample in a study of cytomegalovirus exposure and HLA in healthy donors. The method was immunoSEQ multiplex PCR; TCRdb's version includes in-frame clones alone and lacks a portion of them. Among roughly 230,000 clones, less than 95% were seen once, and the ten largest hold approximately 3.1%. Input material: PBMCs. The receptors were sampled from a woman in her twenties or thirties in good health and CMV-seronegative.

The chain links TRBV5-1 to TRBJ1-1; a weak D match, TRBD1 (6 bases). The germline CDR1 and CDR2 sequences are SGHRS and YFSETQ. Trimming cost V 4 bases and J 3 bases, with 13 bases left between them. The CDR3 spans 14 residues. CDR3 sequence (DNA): TGCGCCAGCAGCCAAACAGGGCCGGACACTGAAGCTTTCTTT. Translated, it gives CASSQTGPDTEAFF.

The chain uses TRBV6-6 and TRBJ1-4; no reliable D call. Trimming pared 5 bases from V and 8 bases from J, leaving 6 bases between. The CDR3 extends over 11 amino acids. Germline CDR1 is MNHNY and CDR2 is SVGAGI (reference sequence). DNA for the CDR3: TGTGCCAGCAGTCCCCACGAAAAACTGTTTTTT. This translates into CASSPHEKLFF.

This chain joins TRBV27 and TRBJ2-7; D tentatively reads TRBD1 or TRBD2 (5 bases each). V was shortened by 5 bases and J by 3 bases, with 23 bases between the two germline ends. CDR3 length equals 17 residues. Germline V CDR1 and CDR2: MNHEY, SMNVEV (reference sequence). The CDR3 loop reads CASSETGRSYPLYEQYF. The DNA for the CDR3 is TGTGCCAGCAGTGAGACGGGACGTTCCTATCCCCTCTACGAGCAGTACTTC.

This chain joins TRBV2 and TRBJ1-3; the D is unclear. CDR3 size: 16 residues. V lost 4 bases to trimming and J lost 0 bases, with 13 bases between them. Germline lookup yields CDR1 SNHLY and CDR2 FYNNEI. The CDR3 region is CASSVKAPSSGNTIYF. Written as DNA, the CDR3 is TGTGCCAGCAGTGTCAAGGCTCCGAGCTCTGGAAACACCATATATTTT.

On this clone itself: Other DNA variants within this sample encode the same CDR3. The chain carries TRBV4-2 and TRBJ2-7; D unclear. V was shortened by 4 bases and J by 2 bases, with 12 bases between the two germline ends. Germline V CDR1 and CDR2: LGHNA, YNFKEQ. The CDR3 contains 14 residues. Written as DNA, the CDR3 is TGTGCCAGCAGCCCCGACTTGGGGACCTACGAGCAGTACTTC. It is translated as CASSPDLGTYEQYF.

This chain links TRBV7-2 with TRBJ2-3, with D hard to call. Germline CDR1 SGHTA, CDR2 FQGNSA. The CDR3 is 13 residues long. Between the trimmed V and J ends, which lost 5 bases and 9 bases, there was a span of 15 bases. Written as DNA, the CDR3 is TGTGCCAGCAGCCCCAATCGTGATGCAACGCAGTATTTT. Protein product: CASSPNRDATQYF.

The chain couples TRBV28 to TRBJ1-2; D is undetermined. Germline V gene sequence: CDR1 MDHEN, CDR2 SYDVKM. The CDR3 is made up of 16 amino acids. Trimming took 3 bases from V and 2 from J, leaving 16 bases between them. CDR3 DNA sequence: TGTGCCAGCAGTTTTTTTGGGAACCCTCGGAACTATGGCTACACCTTC. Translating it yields CASSFFGNPRNYGYTF.

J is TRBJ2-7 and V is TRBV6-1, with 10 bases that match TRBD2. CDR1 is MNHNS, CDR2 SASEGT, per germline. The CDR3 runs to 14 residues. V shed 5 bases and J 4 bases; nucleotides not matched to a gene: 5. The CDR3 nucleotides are TGTGCCAGCAGTTTAGCGGGAGGCCGATACGAGCAGTACTTC. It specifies CASSLAGGRYEQYF.

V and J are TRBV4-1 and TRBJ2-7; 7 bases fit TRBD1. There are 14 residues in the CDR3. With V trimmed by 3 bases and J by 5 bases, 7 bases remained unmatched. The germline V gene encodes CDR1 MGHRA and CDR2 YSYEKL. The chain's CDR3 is CASSQIDRVHEQYF. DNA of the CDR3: TGCGCCAGCAGCCAGATCGACAGGGTACACGAGCAGTACTTC.

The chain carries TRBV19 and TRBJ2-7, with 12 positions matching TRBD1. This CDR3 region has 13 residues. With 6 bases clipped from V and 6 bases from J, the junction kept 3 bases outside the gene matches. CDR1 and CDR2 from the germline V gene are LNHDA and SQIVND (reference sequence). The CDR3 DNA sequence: TGTGCCAGTAGCCGGGACAGGGGGCTCGAGCAGTACTTC. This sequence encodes CASSRDRGLEQYF.

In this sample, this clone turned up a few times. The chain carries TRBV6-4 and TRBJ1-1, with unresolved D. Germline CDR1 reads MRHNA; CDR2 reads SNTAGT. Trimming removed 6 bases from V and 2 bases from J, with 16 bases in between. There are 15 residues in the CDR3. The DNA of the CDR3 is TGTGCCAGCAGGATGAGCGTGGGCCTTAACACTGAAGCTTTCTTT. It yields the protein CASRMSVGLNTEAFF.

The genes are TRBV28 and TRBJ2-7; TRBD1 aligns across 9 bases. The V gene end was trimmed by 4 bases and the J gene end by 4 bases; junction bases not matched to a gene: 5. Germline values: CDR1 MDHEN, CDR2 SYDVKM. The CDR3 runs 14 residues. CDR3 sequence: CASSSGTGLYEQYF. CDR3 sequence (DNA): TGTGCCAGCAGTTCCGGGACAGGGTTATACGAGCAGTACTTC.

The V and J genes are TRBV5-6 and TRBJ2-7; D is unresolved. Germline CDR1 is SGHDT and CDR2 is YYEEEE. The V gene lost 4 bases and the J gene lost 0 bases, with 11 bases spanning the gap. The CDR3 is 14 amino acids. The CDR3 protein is CASSPASASYEQYF. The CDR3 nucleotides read TGTGCCAGCAGCCCCGCCTCAGCCTCCTACGAGCAGTACTTC.

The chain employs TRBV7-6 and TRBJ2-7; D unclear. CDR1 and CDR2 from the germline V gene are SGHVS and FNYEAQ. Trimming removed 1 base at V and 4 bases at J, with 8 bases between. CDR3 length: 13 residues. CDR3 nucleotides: TGTGCCAGCAGCTTAGAAGGGTTTTACGAGCAGTACTTC. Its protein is CASSLEGFYEQYF.

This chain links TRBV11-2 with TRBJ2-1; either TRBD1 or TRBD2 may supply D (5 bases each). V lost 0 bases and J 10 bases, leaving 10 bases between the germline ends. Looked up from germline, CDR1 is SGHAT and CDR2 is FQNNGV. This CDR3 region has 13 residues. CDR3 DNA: TGTGCCAGCAGCTTAGAGAGGGGATGGGAGCAGTTCTTC. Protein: CASSLERGWEQFF.

This CDR3 reads CASSPGLAGYEQYF. The DNA for the CDR3 is TGTGCCAGCAGCCCAGGACTAGCCGGGTACGAGCAGTACTTC. The genes are TRBV9 and TRBJ2-7, with 8 bases matching TRBD2. J was trimmed by 4 bases and V by 4 bases; bases with no gene match: 7. Germline lookup yields CDR1 SGDLS and CDR2 YYNGEE. The CDR3 covers 14 residues. Filled out from reference TRBV9 and TRBJ2-7, the complete variable domain reads DSGVTQTPKHLITATGQRVTLRCSPRSGDLSVYWYQQSLDQGLQFLIQYYNGEERAKGNILERFSAQQFPDLHSELNLSSLELGDSALYFCASSPGLAGYEQYFGPGTRLTVT.

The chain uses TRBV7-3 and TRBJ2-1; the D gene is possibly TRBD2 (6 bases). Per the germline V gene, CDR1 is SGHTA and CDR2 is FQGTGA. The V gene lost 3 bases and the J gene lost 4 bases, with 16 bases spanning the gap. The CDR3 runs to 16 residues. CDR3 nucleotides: TGTGCCAGCAGCTTCGGAACGGGGGAACTGTACAATGAGCAGTTCTTC. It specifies CASSFGTGELYNEQFF.